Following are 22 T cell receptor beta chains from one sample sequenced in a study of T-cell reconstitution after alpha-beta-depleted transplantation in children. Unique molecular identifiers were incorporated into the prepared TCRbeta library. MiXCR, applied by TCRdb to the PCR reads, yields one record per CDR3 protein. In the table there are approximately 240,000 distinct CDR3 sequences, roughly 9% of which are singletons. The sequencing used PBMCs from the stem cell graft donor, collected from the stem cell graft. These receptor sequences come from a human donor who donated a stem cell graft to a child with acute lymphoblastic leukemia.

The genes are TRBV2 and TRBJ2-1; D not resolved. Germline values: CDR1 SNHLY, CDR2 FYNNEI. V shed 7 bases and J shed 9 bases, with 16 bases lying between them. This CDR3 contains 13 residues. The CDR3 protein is CASTGPSRSEQFF. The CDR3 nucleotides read TGTGCCAGCACTGGACCAAGTAGGAGTGAGCAGTTCTTC.

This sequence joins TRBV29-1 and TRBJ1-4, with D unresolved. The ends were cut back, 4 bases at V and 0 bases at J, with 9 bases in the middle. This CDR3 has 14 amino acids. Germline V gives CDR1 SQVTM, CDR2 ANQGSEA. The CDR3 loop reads CSVGMGATNEKLFF. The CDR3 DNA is TGCAGCGTTGGGATGGGAGCAACTAATGAAAAACTGTTTTTT. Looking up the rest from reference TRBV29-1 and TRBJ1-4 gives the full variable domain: SAVISQKPSRDICQRGTSLTIQCQVDSQVTMMFWYRQQPGQSLTLIATANQGSEATYESGFVIDKFPISRPNLTFSTLTVSNMSPEDSSIYLCSVGMGATNEKLFFGSGTQLSVL.

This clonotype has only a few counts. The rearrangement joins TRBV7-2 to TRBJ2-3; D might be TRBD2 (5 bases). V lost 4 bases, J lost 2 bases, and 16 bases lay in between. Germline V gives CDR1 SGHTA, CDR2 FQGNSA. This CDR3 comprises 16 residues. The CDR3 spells CASSWAPSSVTDTQYF. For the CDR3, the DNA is TGTGCCAGCAGCTGGGCCCCTAGCTCTGTCACAGATACGCAGTATTTT.

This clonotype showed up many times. The CDR3 protein is CASSSDSLSVETQYF. The CDR3 bases are TGTGCCAGCAGTTCCGACAGCCTGTCTGTGGAGACCCAGTACTTC. V usage is TRBV27 and J usage is TRBJ2-5, with D perhaps TRBD1 (5 bases). The CDR3 is 15 amino acids. CDR1 is MNHEY, CDR2 SMNVEV, per germline (reference sequence). V lost 4 bases, J lost 5 bases, and 17 bases lay in between.

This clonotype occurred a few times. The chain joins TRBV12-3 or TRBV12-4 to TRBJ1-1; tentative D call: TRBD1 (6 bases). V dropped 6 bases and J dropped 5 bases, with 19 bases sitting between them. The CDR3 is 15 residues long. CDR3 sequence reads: CASSWGGGGRTEAFF. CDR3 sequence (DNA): TGTGCCAGCAGCTGGGGAGGGGGGGGGAGGACTGAAGCTTTCTTT.

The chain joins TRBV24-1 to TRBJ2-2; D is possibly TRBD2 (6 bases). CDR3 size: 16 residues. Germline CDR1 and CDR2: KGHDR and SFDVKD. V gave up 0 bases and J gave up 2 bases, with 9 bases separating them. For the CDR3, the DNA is TGTGCCACCAGTGATTTGGGACTAAGAAACACCGGGGAGCTGTTTTTT. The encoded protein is CATSDLGLRNTGELFF.

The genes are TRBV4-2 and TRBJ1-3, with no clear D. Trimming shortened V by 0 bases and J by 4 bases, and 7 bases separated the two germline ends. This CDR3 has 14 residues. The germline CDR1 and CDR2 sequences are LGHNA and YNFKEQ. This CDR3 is CASSQEAGGNTIYF. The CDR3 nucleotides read TGTGCCAGCAGCCAAGAGGCGGGAGGAAACACCATATATTTT.

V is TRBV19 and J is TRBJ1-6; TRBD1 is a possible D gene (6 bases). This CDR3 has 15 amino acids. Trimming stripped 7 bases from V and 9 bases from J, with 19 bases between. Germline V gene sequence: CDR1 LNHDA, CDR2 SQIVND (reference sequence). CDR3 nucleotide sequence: TGTGCCAGTACCCGACTACAGGGCCGGAGTTCACCCCTCCACTTT. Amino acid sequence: CASTRLQGRSSPLHF.

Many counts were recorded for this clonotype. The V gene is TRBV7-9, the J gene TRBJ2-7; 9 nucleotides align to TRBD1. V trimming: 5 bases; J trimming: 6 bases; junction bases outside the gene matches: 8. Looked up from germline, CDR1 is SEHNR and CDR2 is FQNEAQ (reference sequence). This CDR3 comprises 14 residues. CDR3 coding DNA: TGTGCCAGCAGCGCAGGGGGACAGGGCTCCGAGCAGTACTTC. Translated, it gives CASSAGGQGSEQYF.

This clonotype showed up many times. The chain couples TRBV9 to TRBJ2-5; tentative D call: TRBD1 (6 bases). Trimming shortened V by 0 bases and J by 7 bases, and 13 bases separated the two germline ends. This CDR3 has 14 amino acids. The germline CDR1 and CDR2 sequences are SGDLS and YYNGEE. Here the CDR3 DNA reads TGTGCCAGCAGCGTAGGCGTACAGGGCGGGACCCAGTACTTC. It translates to CASSVGVQGGTQYF.

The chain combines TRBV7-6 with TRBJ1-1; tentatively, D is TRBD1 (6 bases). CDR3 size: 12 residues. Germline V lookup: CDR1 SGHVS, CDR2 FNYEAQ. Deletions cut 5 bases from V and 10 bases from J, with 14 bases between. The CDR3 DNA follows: TGTGCCAGCAGCCCCCCAGGGGCCGGAGCTTTCTTT. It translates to CASSPPGAGAFF.

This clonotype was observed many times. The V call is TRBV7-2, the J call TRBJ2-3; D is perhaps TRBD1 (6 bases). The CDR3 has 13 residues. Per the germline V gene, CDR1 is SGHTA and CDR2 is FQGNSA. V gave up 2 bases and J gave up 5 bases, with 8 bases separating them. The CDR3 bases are TGTGCCAGCAGCTTAACAGGGCTAGATACGCAGTATTTT. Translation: CASSLTGLDTQYF.

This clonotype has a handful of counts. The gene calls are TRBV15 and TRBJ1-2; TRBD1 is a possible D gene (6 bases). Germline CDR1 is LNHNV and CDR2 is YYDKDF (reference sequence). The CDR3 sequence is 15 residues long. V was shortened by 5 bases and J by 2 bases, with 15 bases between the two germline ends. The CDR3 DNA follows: TGTGCCACCAGCTTGTACGGACAGCCAAACTATGGCTACACCTTC. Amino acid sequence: CATSLYGQPNYGYTF. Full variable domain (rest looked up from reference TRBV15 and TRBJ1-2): DAMVIQNPRYQVTQFGKPVTLSCSQTLNHNVMYWYQQKSSQAPKLLFHYYDKDFNNEADTPDNFQSRRPNTSFCFLDIRSPGLGDTAMYLCATSLYGQPNYGYTFGSGTRLTVV.

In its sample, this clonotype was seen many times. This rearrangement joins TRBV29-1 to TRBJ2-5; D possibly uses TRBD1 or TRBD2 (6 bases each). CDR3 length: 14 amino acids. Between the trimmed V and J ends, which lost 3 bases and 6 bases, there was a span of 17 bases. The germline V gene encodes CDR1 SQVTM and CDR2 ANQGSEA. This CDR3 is CSVEVGGTSKTQYF. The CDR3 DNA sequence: TGCAGCGTTGAGGTAGGCGGGACATCGAAGACCCAGTACTTC.

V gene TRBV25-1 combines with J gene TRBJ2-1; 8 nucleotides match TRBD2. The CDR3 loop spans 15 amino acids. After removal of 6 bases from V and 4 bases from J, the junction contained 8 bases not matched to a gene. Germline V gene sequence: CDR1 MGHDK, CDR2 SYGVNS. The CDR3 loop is CASRPGGPFYNEQFF. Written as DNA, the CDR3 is TGTGCCAGCAGGCCGGGGGGGCCATTTTACAATGAGCAGTTCTTC.

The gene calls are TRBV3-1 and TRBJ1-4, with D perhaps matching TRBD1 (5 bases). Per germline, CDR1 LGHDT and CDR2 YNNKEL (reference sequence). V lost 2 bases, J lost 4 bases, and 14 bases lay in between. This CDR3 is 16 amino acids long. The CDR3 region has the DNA TGTGCCAGCAGCCAACGTAGGGGACGGAATAATGAAAAACTGTTTTTT. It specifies CASSQRRGRNNEKLFF.

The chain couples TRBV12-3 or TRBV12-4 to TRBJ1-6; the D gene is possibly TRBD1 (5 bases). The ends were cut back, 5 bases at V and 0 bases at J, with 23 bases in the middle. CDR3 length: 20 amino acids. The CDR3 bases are TGTGCCAGCAGTAAACCGACAGCTAGCGCTTATAGCTCCTATAATTCACCCCTCCACTTT. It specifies CASSKPTASAYSSYNSPLHF.

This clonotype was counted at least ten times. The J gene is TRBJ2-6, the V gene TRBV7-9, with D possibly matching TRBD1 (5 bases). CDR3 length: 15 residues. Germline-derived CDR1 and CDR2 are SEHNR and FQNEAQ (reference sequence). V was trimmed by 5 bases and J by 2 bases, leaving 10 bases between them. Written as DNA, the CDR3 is TGTGCCAGCAGCCGTCAGGGAACTGGGGCCAACGTCCTGACTTTC. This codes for CASSRQGTGANVLTF. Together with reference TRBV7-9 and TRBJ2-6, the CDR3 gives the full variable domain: DTGVSQNPRHKITKRGQNVTFRCDPISEHNRLYWYRQTLGQGPEFLTYFQNEAQLEKSRLLSDRFSAERPKGSFSTLEIQRTEQGDSAMYLCASSRQGTGANVLTFGAGSRLTVL.

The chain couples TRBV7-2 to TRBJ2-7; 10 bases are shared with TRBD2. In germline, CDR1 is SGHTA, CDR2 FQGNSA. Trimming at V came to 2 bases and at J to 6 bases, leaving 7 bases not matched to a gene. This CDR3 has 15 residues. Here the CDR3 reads CASSLSGGVSGEQYF. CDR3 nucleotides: TGTGCCAGCAGCTTAAGCGGGGGGGTTTCGGGCGAGCAGTACTTC.

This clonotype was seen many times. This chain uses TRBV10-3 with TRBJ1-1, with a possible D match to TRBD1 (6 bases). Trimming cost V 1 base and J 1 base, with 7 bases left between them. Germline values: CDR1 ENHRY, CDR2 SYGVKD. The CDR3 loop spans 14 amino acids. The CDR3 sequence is CAISELGANTEAFF. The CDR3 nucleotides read TGTGCCATCAGTGAGTTGGGGGCGAACACTGAAGCTTTCTTT.

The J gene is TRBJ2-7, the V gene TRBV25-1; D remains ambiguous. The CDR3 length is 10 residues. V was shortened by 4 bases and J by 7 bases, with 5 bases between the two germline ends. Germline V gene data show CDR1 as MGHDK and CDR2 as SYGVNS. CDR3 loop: CASSGWEQYF. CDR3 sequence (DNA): TGTGCCAGCAGTGGATGGGAGCAGTACTTC.

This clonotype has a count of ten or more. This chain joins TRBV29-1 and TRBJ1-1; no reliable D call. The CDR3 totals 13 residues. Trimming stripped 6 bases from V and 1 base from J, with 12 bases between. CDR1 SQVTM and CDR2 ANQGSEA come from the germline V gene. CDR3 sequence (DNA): TGCAGCGTAGGAGAGACCTCGAACACTGAAGCTTTCTTT. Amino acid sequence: CSVGETSNTEAFF.